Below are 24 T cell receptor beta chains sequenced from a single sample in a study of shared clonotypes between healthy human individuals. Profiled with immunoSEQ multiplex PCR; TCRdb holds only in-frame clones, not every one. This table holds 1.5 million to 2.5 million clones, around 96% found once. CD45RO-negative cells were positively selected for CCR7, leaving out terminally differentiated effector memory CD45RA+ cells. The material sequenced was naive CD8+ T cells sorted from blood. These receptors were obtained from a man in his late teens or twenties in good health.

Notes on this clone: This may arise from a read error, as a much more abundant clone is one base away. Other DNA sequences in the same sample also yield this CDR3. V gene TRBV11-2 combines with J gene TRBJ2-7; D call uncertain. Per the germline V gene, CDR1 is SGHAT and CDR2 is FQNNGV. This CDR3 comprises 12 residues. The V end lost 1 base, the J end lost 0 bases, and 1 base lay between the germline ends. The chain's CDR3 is CASSLGSYEQYF. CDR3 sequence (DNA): TGTGCCAGCAGCTTAGGCTCCTACGAGCAGTACTTC.

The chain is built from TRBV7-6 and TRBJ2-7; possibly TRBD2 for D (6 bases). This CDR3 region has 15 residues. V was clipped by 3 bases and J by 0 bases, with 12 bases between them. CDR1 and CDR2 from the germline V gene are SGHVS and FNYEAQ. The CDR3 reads CASSFEAGSSYEQYF. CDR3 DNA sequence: TGTGCCAGCAGCTTCGAGGCGGGAAGCTCCTACGAGCAGTACTTC.

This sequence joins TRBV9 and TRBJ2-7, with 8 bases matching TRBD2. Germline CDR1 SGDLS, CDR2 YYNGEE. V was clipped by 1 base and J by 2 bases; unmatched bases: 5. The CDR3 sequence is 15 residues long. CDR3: CASSVYGGDAYEQYF. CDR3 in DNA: TGTGCCAGCAGCGTATACGGGGGGGATGCCTACGAGCAGTACTTC.

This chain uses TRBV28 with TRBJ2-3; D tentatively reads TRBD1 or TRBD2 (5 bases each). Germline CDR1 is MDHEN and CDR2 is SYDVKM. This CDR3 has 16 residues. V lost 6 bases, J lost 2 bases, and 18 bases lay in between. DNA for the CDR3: TGTGCCAGCAGCCTGGAGGACACCTTCCCCACAGATACGCAGTATTTT. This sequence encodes CASSLEDTFPTDTQYF.

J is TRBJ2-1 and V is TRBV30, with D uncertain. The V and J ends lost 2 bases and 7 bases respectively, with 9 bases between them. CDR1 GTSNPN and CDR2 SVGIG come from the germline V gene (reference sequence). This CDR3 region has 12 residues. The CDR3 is CAWSPGENEQFF. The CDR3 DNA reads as TGTGCCTGGAGTCCGGGTGAGAATGAGCAGTTCTTC.

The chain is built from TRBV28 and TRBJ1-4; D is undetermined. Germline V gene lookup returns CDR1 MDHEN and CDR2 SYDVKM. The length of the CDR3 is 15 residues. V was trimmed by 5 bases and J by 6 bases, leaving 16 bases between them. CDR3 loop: CASSIGSGSDEKLFF. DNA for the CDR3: TGTGCCAGCAGTATCGGTAGTGGAAGTGATGAAAAACTGTTTTTT.

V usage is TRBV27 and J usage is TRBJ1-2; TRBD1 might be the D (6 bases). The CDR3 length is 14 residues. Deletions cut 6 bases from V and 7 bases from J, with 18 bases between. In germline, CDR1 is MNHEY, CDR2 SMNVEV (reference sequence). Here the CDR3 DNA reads TGTGCCAGCAGATCGGTAACAGGGATCGTTGGCTACACCTTC. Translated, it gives CASRSVTGIVGYTF.

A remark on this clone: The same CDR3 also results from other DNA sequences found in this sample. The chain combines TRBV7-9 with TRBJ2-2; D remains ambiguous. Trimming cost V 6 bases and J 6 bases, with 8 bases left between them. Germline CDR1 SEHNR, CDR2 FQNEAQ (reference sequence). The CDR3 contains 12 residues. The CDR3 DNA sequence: TGTGCCAGCAGTCCCTTACCCGGGGAGCTGTTTTTT. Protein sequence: CASSPLPGELFF.

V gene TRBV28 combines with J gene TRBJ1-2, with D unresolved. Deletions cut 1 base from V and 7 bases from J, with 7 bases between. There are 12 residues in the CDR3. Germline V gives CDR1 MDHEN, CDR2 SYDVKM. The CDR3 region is CASSLLGSGYTF. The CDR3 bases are TGTGCCAGCAGTTTATTAGGGAGTGGCTACACCTTC.

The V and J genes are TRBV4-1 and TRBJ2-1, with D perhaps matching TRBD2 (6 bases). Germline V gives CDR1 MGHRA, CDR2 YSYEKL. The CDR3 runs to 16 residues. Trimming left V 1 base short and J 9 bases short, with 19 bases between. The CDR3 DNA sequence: TGCGCCAGCAGCCAAGGTCTGGGGGAGGTTTTCGTTGAGCAGTTCTTC. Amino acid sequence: CASSQGLGEVFVEQFF.

The CDR3 DNA follows: TGCGCCAGCAGCCGGGGCCACGACTTCGACAATGAGCAGTTCTTC. Translated, it gives CASSRGHDFDNEQFF. The gene calls are TRBV5-1 and TRBJ2-1, with D possibly called TRBD1 or TRBD2 (5 bases each). Per germline, CDR1 SGHRS and CDR2 YFSETQ. The ends were cut back, 4 bases at V and 5 bases at J, with 16 bases in the middle. This CDR3 has 15 residues.

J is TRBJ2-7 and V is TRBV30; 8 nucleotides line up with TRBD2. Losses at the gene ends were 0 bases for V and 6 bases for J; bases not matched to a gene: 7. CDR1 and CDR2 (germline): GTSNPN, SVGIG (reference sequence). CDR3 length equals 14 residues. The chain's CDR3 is CAWSVGVAGSEQYF. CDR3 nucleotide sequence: TGTGCCTGGAGTGTAGGGGTAGCGGGATCCGAGCAGTACTTC.

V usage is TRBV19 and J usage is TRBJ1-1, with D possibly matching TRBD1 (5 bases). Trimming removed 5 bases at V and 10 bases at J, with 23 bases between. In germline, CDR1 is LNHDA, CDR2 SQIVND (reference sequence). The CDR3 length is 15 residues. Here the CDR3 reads CASSLSTGPSGGAFF. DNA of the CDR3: TGTGCCAGTAGTTTGTCAACAGGCCCGTCGGGCGGAGCTTTCTTT.

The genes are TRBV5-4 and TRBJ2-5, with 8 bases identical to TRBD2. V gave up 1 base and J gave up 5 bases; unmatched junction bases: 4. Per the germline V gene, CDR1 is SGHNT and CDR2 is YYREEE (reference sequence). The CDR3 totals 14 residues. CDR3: CASSLRTSHETQYF. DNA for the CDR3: TGTGCCAGCAGCTTGAGGACTAGCCACGAGACCCAGTACTTC.

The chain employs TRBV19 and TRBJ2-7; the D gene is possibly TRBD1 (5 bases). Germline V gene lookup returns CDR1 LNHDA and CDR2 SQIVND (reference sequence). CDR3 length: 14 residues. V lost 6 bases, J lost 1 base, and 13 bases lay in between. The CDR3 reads CASSLDDSSYEQYF. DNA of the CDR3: TGTGCCAGTAGCCTCGACGACAGTTCCTACGAGCAGTACTTC.

DNA for the CDR3: TGTGCCAGCAGCGAACTAGCGGGCGGGAGCTCTGGGGCCAACGTCCTGACTTTC. Translation gives CASSELAGGSSGANVLTF. The chain recombines TRBV7-9 with TRBJ2-6; TRBD2 agrees at 9 bases. Germline trimming cut 5 bases from V and 0 bases from J; bases unmatched to any gene: 8. Germline CDR1 SEHNR, CDR2 FQNEAQ (reference sequence). The CDR3 sequence is 18 residues long.

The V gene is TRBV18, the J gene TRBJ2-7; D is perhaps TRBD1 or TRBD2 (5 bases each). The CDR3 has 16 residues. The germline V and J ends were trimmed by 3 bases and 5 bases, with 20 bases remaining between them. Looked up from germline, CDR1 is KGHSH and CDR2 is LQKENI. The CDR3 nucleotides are TGTGCCAGCTCACCCGGGGACGTTATCCCTCGGAACGAGCAGTACTTC. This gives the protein CASSPGDVIPRNEQYF. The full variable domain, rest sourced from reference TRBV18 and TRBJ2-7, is NAGVMQNPRHLVRRRGQEARLRCSPMKGHSHVYWYRQLPEEGLKFMVYLQKENIIDESGMPKERFSAEFPKEGPSILRIQQVVRGDSAAYFCASSPGDVIPRNEQYFGPGTRLTVT.

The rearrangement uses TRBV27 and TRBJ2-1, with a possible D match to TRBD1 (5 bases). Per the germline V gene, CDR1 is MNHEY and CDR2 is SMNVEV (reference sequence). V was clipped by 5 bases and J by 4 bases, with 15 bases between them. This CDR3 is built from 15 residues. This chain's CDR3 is CASSPDQGIYNEQFF. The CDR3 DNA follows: TGTGCCAGCAGTCCCGACCAGGGTATTTACAATGAGCAGTTCTTC.

The CDR3 loop reads CASSPSELIVGEQYF. DNA for the CDR3: TGTGCCAGCAGCCCAAGTGAACTCATAGTTGGCGAGCAGTACTTC. V gene TRBV4-2 combines with J gene TRBJ2-7; no clear D gene. CDR3 length: 15 amino acids. Per the germline V gene, CDR1 is LGHNA and CDR2 is YNFKEQ. V lost 4 bases to trimming and J lost 6 bases, with 19 bases between them.

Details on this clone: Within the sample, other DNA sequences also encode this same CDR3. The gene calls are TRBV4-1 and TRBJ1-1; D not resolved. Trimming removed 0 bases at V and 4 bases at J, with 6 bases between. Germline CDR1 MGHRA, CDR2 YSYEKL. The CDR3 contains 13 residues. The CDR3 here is CASSQDSGTEAFF. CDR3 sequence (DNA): TGCGCCAGCAGCCAAGATTCTGGCACTGAAGCTTTCTTT.

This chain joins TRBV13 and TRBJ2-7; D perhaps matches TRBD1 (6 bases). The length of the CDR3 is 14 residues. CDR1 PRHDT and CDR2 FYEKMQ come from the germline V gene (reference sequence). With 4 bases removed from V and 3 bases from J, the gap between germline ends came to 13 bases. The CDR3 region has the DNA TGTGCCAGCAGCTCAGGGGAATCAGGCTACGAGCAGTACTTC. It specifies CASSSGESGYEQYF.

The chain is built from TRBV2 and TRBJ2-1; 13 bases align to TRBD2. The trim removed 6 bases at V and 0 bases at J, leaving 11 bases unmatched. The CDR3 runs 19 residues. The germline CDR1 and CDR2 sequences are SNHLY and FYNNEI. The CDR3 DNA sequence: TGTGCCAGCAGCGAATCCGGGACTAGCGGGATCAGCTCCTACAATGAGCAGTTCTTC. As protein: CASSESGTSGISSYNEQFF.

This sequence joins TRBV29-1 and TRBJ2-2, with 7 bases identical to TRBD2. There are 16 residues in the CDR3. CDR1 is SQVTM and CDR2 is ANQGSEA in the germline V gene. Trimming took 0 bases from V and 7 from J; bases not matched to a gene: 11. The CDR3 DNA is TGCAGCGTTGAAGATCGGGGGGATCACCTTATCGGGGAGCTGTTTTTT. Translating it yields CSVEDRGDHLIGELFF.

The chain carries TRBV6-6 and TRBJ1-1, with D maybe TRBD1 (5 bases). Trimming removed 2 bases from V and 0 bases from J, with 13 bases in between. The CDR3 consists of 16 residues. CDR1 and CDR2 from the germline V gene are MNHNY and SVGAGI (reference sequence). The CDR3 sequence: CASSYEAGSMNTEAFF. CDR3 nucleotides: TGTGCCAGCAGTTACGAGGCAGGGAGTATGAACACTGAAGCTTTCTTT.